The 30 T cell receptor beta chains below were found in one sample sequenced in a study of cytomegalovirus exposure and HLA in healthy donors. Primers: 60 Vbeta forward and 13 Jbeta reverse. Assay used: immunoSEQ multiplex PCR; TCRdb lists only in-frame clones, some missing. The table records 150,000 to 200,000 clones, 80% to 85% of them present only once. Source material: PBMCs. These receptors all stem from a woman younger than 30 in good health and CMV-seropositive.

V gene TRBV29-1 combines with J gene TRBJ1-2; possibly TRBD1 for D (6 bases). The V and J ends lost 5 bases and 3 bases respectively, with 19 bases between them. The CDR3 covers 15 residues. The germline V gene has CDR1 SQVTM and CDR2 ANQGSEA. The CDR3 DNA reads as TGCAGCGTTCTGGCCCCCATGGGGGCAGACTATGGCTACACCTTC. It encodes CSVLAPMGADYGYTF. Using reference TRBV29-1 and TRBJ1-2 for the parts outside the CDR3, the full variable domain is SAVISQKPSRDICQRGTSLTIQCQVDSQVTMMFWYRQQPGQSLTLIATANQGSEATYESGFVIDKFPISRPNLTFSTLTVSNMSPEDSSIYLCSVLAPMGADYGYTFGSGTRLTVV.

The J gene is TRBJ2-3, the V gene TRBV5-1, with D possibly TRBD1 on 6 matching bases. The germline V gene has CDR1 SGHRS and CDR2 YFSETQ. V was clipped by 4 bases and J by 2 bases, with 14 bases between them. The CDR3 spans 15 residues. The DNA for the CDR3 is TGCGCCAGCAGCCCGTCGGGACACCCCACAGATACGCAGTATTTT. Translated, it gives CASSPSGHPTDTQYF.

The chain has TRBV29-1 and TRBJ2-1; D unresolved. There are 14 residues in the CDR3. Germline V gene data show CDR1 as SQVTM and CDR2 as ANQGSEA. V lost 3 bases and J lost 2, with 11 bases in between. The CDR3 here is CSVEGRRPYNEQFF. The CDR3 DNA is TGCAGCGTTGAGGGCAGGCGTCCCTACAATGAGCAGTTCTTC.

The rearrangement joins TRBV4-1 to TRBJ1-2; weak D call: TRBD1 (5 bases). The CDR3 loop spans 14 amino acids. Germline V gives CDR1 MGHRA, CDR2 YSYEKL. V was shortened by 4 bases and J by 4 bases, with 13 bases between the two germline ends. For the CDR3, the DNA is TGCGCCAGCAGCCCCCCAGGGTTAAGCTATGGCTACACCTTC. It encodes CASSPPGLSYGYTF.

The chain employs TRBV13 and TRBJ2-3; 7 nucleotides align to TRBD1. J was trimmed by 3 bases and V by 5 bases; bases with no gene match: 8. The CDR3 runs to 15 residues. CDR1 PRHDT and CDR2 FYEKMQ come from the germline V gene (reference sequence). CDR3 protein: CASSTTGVGTDTQYF. CDR3 in DNA: TGTGCCAGCAGCACCACAGGGGTAGGAACAGATACGCAGTATTTT.

The V and J genes are TRBV7-2 and TRBJ2-2; D is unresolved. Germline V lookup: CDR1 SGHTA, CDR2 FQGNSA. The CDR3 runs to 14 residues. V lost 0 bases and J lost 4, with 6 bases in between. The CDR3 spells CASSLAQSTGELFF. DNA of the CDR3: TGTGCCAGCAGCTTAGCGCAGTCCACCGGGGAGCTGTTTTTT.

The rearrangement joins TRBV19 to TRBJ1-6; D is unclear. The CDR3 runs to 13 residues. Per germline, CDR1 LNHDA and CDR2 SQIVND (reference sequence). V was shortened by 4 bases and J by 7 bases, with 8 bases between the two germline ends. The CDR3 loop is CASSSEANSPLHF. The DNA for the CDR3 is TGTGCCAGTAGTAGCGAAGCCAATTCACCCCTCCACTTT.

This sequence joins TRBV30 and TRBJ1-2, with D possibly TRBD1 on 5 matching bases. The CDR3 totals 12 residues. Trimming stripped 6 bases from V and 3 bases from J, with 11 bases between. The germline V gene has CDR1 GTSNPN and CDR2 SVGIG (reference sequence). The CDR3 DNA reads as TGTGCCTGCCTACAGGATTACTATGGCTACACCTTC. It is translated as CACLQDYYGYTF.

This rearrangement joins TRBV19 to TRBJ2-1, with a weak D call TRBD2 (5 bases). Per the germline V gene, CDR1 is LNHDA and CDR2 is SQIVND (reference sequence). This CDR3 has 13 residues. Trimming removed 5 bases from V and 9 bases from J, with 14 bases in between. CDR3: CASSLPPEVEQFF. CDR3 sequence (DNA): TGTGCCAGTAGTCTACCCCCGGAGGTTGAGCAGTTCTTC.

The chain uses TRBV10-3 and TRBJ1-5; D might be TRBD1 (6 bases). CDR1 and CDR2 from the germline V gene are ENHRY and SYGVKD. The CDR3 is made up of 15 amino acids. V gave up 5 bases and J gave up 3 bases, with 14 bases separating them. The CDR3 region is CAISREGVPNQPQHF. The CDR3 DNA reads as TGTGCCATCAGTCGGGAGGGGGTTCCCAATCAGCCCCAGCATTTT.

The chain joins TRBV13 to TRBJ1-1; D is unresolved. Germline V gene sequence: CDR1 PRHDT, CDR2 FYEKMQ (reference sequence). The CDR3 loop spans 12 amino acids. V lost 4 bases, J lost 5 bases, and 8 bases lay in between. The CDR3 DNA reads as TGTGCCAGCAGCTCACACAGTACTGAAGCTTTCTTT. This translates into CASSSHSTEAFF.

The chain employs TRBV9 and TRBJ2-3, with D uncertain. The CDR3 has 12 amino acids. Germline V CDR1 and CDR2: SGDLS, YYNGEE. V gave up 4 bases and J gave up 1 base, with 4 bases separating them. The CDR3 protein is CASSPGTDTQYF. In DNA, the CDR3 is TGTGCCAGCAGCCCAGGCACAGATACGCAGTATTTT.

The gene calls are TRBV19 and TRBJ1-2; 12 bases align to TRBD1. The J segment lost 7 bases and the V segment lost 10 bases, leaving 13 bases of the junction unmatched. This CDR3 is 15 amino acids long. In germline, CDR1 is LNHDA, CDR2 SQIVND (reference sequence). The CDR3 DNA sequence: TGTGCCACCAGTATCCCCGGGACAGGGGGCAGTGGCTACACCTTC. Its protein product is CATSIPGTGGSGYTF.

This sequence joins TRBV7-9 and TRBJ2-3; possibly TRBD2 for D (5 bases). The V end was cut by 1 base, the J end by 8 bases, with 10 bases between. CDR3 length: 13 amino acids. CDR1 is SEHNR, CDR2 FQNEAQ, per germline (reference sequence). In DNA, the CDR3 is TGTGCCAGCAGCTTAGACCTAGCAGGTACGCAGTATTTT. This codes for CASSLDLAGTQYF. Full variable domain (rest looked up from reference TRBV7-9 and TRBJ2-3): DTGVSQNPRHKITKRGQNVTFRCDPISEHNRLYWYRQTLGQGPEFLTYFQNEAQLEKSRLLSDRFSAERPKGSFSTLEIQRTEQGDSAMYLCASSLDLAGTQYFGPGTRLTVL.

The J gene is TRBJ1-3, the V gene TRBV2; 8 bases are shared with TRBD1. The CDR3 sequence is 17 residues long. J gave up 0 bases and V 4 bases, and 8 bases lay outside the gene matches. The germline CDR1 and CDR2 sequences are SNHLY and FYNNEI. CDR3 coding DNA: TGTGCCAGCAGTGCGGGTCAGGGGGCTTACTCTGGAAACACCATATATTTT. Translated, it gives CASSAGQGAYSGNTIYF.

The chain links TRBV19 to TRBJ2-1, with 10 bases lining up with TRBD2. V shed 7 bases and J 0 bases; nucleotides not matched to a gene: 3. Germline V lookup: CDR1 LNHDA, CDR2 SQIVND (reference sequence). This CDR3 has 15 residues. The CDR3 is CASKERGGSYNEQFF. The CDR3 bases are TGTGCCAGTAAAGAGCGGGGGGGCTCCTACAATGAGCAGTTCTTC.

CDR3 sequence reads: CASSLLAPPGGEGETQYF. In DNA form, the CDR3 reads TGTGCCAGCAGCTTACTAGCCCCCCCCGGGGGGGAGGGGGAGACCCAGTACTTC. V usage is TRBV7-2 and J usage is TRBJ2-5; 8 bases fit TRBD2. In germline, CDR1 is SGHTA, CDR2 FQGNSA. The CDR3 is 18 residues long. Germline trimming cut 2 bases from V and 5 bases from J; bases unmatched to any gene: 16.

The chain is built from TRBV30 and TRBJ2-5; 8 bases map to TRBD1. After removal of 0 bases from V and 4 bases from J, the junction contained 22 bases not matched to a gene. CDR1 is GTSNPN and CDR2 is SVGIG in the germline V gene (reference sequence). This CDR3 is 20 amino acids long. CDR3 sequence: CAWSVLSGGRGTGAGETQYF. Written as DNA, the CDR3 is TGTGCCTGGAGTGTACTTAGTGGTGGGCGAGGGACAGGAGCTGGAGAGACCCAGTACTTC. Variable domain in full (rest from reference TRBV30 and TRBJ2-5): SQTIHQWPATLVQPVGSPLSLECTVEGTSNPNLYWYRQAAGRGLQLLFYSVGIGQISSEVPQNLSASRPQDRQFILSSKKLLLSDSGFYLCAWSVLSGGRGTGAGETQYFGPGTRLLVL.

This clone showed up just once. J is TRBJ2-1 and V is TRBV30, with D possibly TRBD1 on 5 matching bases. CDR3 length: 17 amino acids. Germline CDR1 reads GTSNPN; CDR2 reads SVGIG (reference sequence). V was clipped by 1 base and J by 0 bases, with 16 bases between them. Here the CDR3 DNA reads TGTGCCTGGAGTGGTGGGGCGTCCCACCTCTCCTACAATGAGCAGTTCTTC. Translation: CAWSGGASHLSYNEQFF.

CDR3 bases: TGTGCCTGGAGTGGACAGCACATAGCCTATGGCTACACCTTC. This sequence encodes CAWSGQHIAYGYTF. V gene TRBV30 combines with J gene TRBJ1-2; perhaps TRBD1 as D (5 bases). Germline V CDR1 and CDR2: GTSNPN, SVGIG (reference sequence). Trimming left V 1 base short and J 4 bases short, with 13 bases between. The CDR3 consists of 14 residues.

The chain is built from TRBV7-2 and TRBJ1-6; D is possibly TRBD1 (6 bases). With 5 bases removed from V and 10 bases from J, the gap between germline ends came to 18 bases. Germline V gene sequence: CDR1 SGHTA, CDR2 FQGNSA. The CDR3 covers 15 residues. In DNA form, the CDR3 reads TGTGCCAGCAGCCCAGAACCAGGGGCCAACTCACCCCTCCACTTT. Its protein is CASSPEPGANSPLHF.

The gene calls are TRBV6-6 and TRBJ1-5; 7 positions agree with TRBD1. Looked up from germline, CDR1 is MNHNY and CDR2 is SVGAGI (reference sequence). V dropped 7 bases and J dropped 1; count of bases not matched to a gene: 1. The CDR3 is 13 residues long. CDR3 coding DNA: TGTGCCAGCAAACAGGGGAGCAATCAGCCCCAGCATTTT. Translation: CASKQGSNQPQHF.

This clone has just one count. The V and J genes are TRBV19 and TRBJ1-5; 8 bases align to TRBD1. CDR1 and CDR2 from the germline V gene are LNHDA and SQIVND (reference sequence). V lost 3 bases, J lost 6 bases, and 7 bases stayed unmatched. The CDR3 extends over 15 amino acids. CDR3 protein: CASSIYRGYGQPQHF. The DNA of the CDR3 is TGTGCCAGTAGTATTTACAGGGGGTACGGTCAGCCCCAGCATTTT. The variable domain in full, completed from reference TRBV19 and TRBJ1-5, reads DGGITQSPKYLFRKEGQNVTLSCEQNLNHDAMYWYRQDPGQGLRLIYYSQIVNDFQKGDIAEGYSVSREKKESFPLTVTSAQKNPTAFYLCASSIYRGYGQPQHFGDGTRLSIL.

The J gene is TRBJ1-2, the V gene TRBV11-2, with D perhaps TRBD1 (5 bases). Trimming took off 1 base at V and 8 bases at J, with 14 bases between the two ends. This CDR3 contains 14 residues. Germline V gives CDR1 SGHAT, CDR2 FQNNGV. The CDR3 DNA sequence: TGTGCCAGCAGCTTAGGTGGAGGGGAAAGAGGCTACACCTTC. It codes for CASSLGGGERGYTF.

This clone was picked up a small number of times. The chain employs TRBV6-4 and TRBJ2-3, with a tentative D call TRBD2 (6 bases). This CDR3 is built from 14 residues. V lost 1 base and J lost 4, with 9 bases in between. Germline CDR1 MRHNA, CDR2 SNTAGT. The CDR3 reads CASSDWGESDTQYF. The DNA of the CDR3 is TGTGCCAGCAGTGACTGGGGGGAGTCAGATACGCAGTATTTT.

The chain carries TRBV18 and TRBJ2-3; possibly TRBD1 for D (6 bases). Germline V gives CDR1 KGHSH, CDR2 LQKENI. This CDR3 has 17 residues. The V and J ends lost 2 bases and 1 base respectively, with 16 bases between them. CDR3 region: CASSPTTGFEGTDTQYF. The DNA of the CDR3 is TGTGCCAGCTCACCAACGACAGGTTTTGAGGGCACAGATACGCAGTATTTT.

The chain employs TRBV6-5 and TRBJ1-6; 9 positions match TRBD1. Germline V gene data show CDR1 as MNHEY and CDR2 as SVGAGI. CDR3 length: 15 amino acids. V lost 8 bases and J lost 7; bases outside the gene matches: 9. CDR3 sequence reads: CASGPGTGTNSPLHF. The DNA for the CDR3 is TGTGCCAGCGGGCCGGGGACAGGGACGAATTCACCCCTCCACTTT.

V and J are TRBV14 and TRBJ1-1, with 9 positions matching TRBD1. Germline CDR1 and CDR2: SGHDN and FVKESK. V shed 1 base, J shed 1 base, and the junction held 10 bases outside the gene matches. CDR3 length: 18 amino acids. This CDR3 reads CASSQGPGQGRWNTEAFF. CDR3 in DNA: TGTGCCAGCAGCCAAGGGCCGGGACAGGGAAGGTGGAACACTGAAGCTTTCTTT.

This clone was counted a few times. The J gene is TRBJ2-2, the V gene TRBV4-3; 8 bases align to TRBD1. Germline values: CDR1 LGHNA, CDR2 YSLEER. This CDR3 has 15 amino acids. The V gene end was trimmed by 3 bases and the J gene end by 5 bases; junction bases not matched to a gene: 5. For the CDR3, the DNA is TGCGCCAGCAGCCAGAGACAGGGGTGGACCGGGGAGCTGTTTTTT. It codes for CASSQRQGWTGELFF.

With respect to this clone: Different DNA sequences within this sample yield the same CDR3. This chain connects TRBV28 to TRBJ2-5; perhaps TRBD2 as D (5 bases). CDR1 and CDR2 from the germline V gene are MDHEN and SYDVKM. This CDR3 is 14 amino acids long. V gave up 3 bases and J gave up 1 base, with 9 bases separating them. The CDR3 bases are TGTGCCAGCAGTTTTACCAGCGGCCAAGAGACCCAGTACTTC. It codes for CASSFTSGQETQYF.